The clone carrying this T cell receptor beta chain was counted once. TCRdb's copy holds only in-frame clones and misses some; the assay was immunoSEQ multiplex PCR. Among a few hundred thousand clones listed, around 84% were seen once. These data are taken from a study of blood T cell repertoires in COVID-19. The CDR3 contains 15 residues. V was pared by 3 bases and J by 10 bases, with 9 bases of the junction left unmatched. The germline CDR1 and CDR2 sequences are SGHNT and YYREEE (reference sequence). The rearrangement uses TRBV5-4 and TRBJ1-6; 8 nucleotides agree with TRBD1. Material for sequencing was peripheral blood. The sequence came from a woman between 65 and 79 years old with active or convalescent COVID-19. For the CDR3, the DNA is TGTGCCAGCAGCTCTCCGGGACAGGAAAACTCACCCCTCCACTTT. Protein: CASSSPGQENSPLHF. The variable domain in full, with the rest retrieved from reference TRBV5-4 and TRBJ1-6, is ETGVTQSPTHLIKTRGQQVTLRCSSQSGHNTVSWYQQALGQGPQFIFQYYREEENGRGNFPPRFSGLQFPNYSSELNVNALELDDSALYLCASSSPGQENSPLHFGNGTRLTVT.